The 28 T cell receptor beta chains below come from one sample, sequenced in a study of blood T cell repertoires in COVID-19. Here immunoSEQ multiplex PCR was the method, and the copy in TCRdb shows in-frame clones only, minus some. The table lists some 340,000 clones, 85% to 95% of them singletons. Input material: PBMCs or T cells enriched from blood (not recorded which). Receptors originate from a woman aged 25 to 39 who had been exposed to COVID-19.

CDR3 in DNA: TGCGCCAGCAGCCAAGCATCAGGGAATTCACCCCTCCACTTT. Its translation: CASSQASGNSPLHF. The V call is TRBV4-1, the J call TRBJ1-6, with D possibly TRBD1 on 5 matching bases. The CDR3 runs 14 residues. Per germline, CDR1 MGHRA and CDR2 YSYEKL. The V end lost 1 base, the J end lost 7 bases, and 8 bases lay between the germline ends.

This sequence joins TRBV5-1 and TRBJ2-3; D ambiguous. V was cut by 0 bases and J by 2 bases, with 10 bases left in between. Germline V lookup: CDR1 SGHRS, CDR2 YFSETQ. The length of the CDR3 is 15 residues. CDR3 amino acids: CASSLARIYTDTQYF. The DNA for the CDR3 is TGCGCCAGCAGCTTGGCGCGGATTTACACAGATACGCAGTATTTT. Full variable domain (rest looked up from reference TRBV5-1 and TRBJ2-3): KAGVTQTPRYLIKTRGQQVTLSCSPISGHRSVSWYQQTPGQGLQFLFEYFSETQRNKGNFPGRFSGRQFSNSRSEMNVSTLELGDSALYLCASSLARIYTDTQYFGPGTRLTVL.

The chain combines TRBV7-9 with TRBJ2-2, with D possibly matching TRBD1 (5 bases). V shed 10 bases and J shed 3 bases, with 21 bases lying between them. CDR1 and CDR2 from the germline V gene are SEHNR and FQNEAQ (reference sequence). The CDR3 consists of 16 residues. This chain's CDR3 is CAKSRAGGVHTGELFF. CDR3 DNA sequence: TGTGCCAAAAGCAGGGCCGGCGGAGTTCACACCGGGGAGCTGTTTTTT. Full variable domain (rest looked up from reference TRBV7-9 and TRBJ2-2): DTGVSQNPRHKITKRGQNVTFRCDPISEHNRLYWYRQTLGQGPEFLTYFQNEAQLEKSRLLSDRFSAERPKGSFSTLEIQRTEQGDSAMYLCAKSRAGGVHTGELFFGEGSRLTVL.

The CDR3 coding sequence is TGTGCCAGCACCCTAAGGACAGGGCCCGAAGCTTTCTTT. Translating gives CASTLRTGPEAFF. The rearrangement joins TRBV7-2 to TRBJ1-1; TRBD1 agrees at 8 bases. Trimming at V came to 7 bases and at J to 8 bases, leaving 9 bases not matched to a gene. The CDR3 runs 13 residues. Germline CDR1 and CDR2: SGHTA and FQGNSA.

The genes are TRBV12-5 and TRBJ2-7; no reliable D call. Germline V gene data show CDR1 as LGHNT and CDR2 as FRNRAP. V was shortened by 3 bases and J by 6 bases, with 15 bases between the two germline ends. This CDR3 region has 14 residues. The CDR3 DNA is TGTGCTAGTGGTTTTCTGCAGAATCCTCCCGAGCAGTACTTC. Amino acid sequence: CASGFLQNPPEQYF.

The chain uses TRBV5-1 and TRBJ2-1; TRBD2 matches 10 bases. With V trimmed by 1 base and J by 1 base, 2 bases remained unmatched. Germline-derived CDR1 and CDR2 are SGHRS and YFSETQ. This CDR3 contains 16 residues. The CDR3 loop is CASSLRTSGSYNEQFF. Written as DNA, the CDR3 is TGCGCCAGCAGCTTGCGGACTAGCGGATCCTACAATGAGCAGTTCTTC. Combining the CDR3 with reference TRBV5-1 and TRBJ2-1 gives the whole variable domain KAGVTQTPRYLIKTRGQQVTLSCSPISGHRSVSWYQQTPGQGLQFLFEYFSETQRNKGNFPGRFSGRQFSNSRSEMNVSTLELGDSALYLCASSLRTSGSYNEQFFGPGTRLTVL.

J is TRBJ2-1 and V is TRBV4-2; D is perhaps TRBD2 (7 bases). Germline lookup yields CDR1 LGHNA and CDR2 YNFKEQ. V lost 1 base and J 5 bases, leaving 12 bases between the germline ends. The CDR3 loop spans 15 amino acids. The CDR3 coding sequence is TGTGCCAGCAGCCAAGTAGGGGGGAGGGACAATGAGCAGTTCTTC. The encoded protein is CASSQVGGRDNEQFF.

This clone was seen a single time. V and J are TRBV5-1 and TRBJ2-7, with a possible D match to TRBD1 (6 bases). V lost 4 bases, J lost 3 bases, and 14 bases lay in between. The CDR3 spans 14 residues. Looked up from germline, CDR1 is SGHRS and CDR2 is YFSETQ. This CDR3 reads CASSGAQGNYEQYF. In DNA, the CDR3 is TGCGCCAGCAGCGGGGCCCAGGGGAACTACGAGCAGTACTTC.

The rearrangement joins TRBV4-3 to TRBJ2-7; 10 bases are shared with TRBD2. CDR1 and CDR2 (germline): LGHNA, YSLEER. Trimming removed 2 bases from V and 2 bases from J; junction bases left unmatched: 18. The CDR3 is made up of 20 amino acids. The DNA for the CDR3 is TGCGCCAGCAGCCAAACACTATGGGGAGCGGGGGGGAGGCGGGCCTACGAGCAGTACTTC. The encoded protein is CASSQTLWGAGGRRAYEQYF.

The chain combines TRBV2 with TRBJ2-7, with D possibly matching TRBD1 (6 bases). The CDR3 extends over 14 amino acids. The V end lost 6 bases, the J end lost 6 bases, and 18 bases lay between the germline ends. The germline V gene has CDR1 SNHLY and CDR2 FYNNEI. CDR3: CASRPGQPAGEQYF. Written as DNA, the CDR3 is TGTGCCAGCAGACCTGGACAGCCCGCGGGCGAGCAGTACTTC. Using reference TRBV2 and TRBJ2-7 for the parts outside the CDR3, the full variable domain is EPEVTQTPSHQVTQMGQEVILRCVPISNHLYFYWYRQILGQKVEFLVSFYNNEISEKSEIFDDQFSVERPDGSNFTLKIRSTKLEDSAMYFCASRPGQPAGEQYFGPGTRLTVT.

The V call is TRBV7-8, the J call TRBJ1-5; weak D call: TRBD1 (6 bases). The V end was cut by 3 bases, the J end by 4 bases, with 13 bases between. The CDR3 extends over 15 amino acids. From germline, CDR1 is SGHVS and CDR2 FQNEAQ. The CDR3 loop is CASSFGGPGNQPQHF. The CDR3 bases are TGTGCCAGCAGCTTTGGGGGCCCGGGAAATCAGCCCCAGCATTTT.

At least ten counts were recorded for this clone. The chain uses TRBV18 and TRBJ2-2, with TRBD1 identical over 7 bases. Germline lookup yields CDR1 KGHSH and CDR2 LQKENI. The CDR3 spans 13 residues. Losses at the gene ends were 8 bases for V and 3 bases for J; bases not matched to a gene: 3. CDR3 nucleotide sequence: TGTGCCAGCCCAGGGGGAGACACCGGGGAGCTGTTTTTT. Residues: CASPGGDTGELFF.

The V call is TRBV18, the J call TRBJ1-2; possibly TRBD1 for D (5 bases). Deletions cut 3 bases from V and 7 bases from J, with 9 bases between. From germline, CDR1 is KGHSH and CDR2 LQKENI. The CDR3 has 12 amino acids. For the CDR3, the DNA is TGTGCCAGCTCACCGGGGGGTCGTGGCTACACCTTC. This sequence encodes CASSPGGRGYTF.

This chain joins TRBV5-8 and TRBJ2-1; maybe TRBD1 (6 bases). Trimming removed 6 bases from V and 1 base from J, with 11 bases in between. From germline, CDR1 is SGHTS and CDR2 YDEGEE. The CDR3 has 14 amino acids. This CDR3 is CASTYRVSYNEQFF. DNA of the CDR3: TGTGCCAGCACATACAGGGTGTCCTACAATGAGCAGTTCTTC.

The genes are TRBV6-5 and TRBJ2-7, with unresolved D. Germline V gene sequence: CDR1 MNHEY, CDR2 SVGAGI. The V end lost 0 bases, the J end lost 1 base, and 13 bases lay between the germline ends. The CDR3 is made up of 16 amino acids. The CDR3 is CASSYSMSEQSYEQYF. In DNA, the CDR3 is TGTGCCAGCAGTTACTCGATGTCTGAACAATCCTACGAGCAGTACTTC.

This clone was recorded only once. CDR3 DNA: TGTGCCAGCTCTCAGGACATCTACAATGAGCAGTTCTTC. Translation gives CASSQDIYNEQFF. The chain employs TRBV11-3 and TRBJ2-1; D might be TRBD1 (5 bases). V was clipped by 8 bases and J by 3 bases, with 11 bases between them. The CDR3 has 13 residues. Germline CDR1 and CDR2: SGHNT and YENEEA.

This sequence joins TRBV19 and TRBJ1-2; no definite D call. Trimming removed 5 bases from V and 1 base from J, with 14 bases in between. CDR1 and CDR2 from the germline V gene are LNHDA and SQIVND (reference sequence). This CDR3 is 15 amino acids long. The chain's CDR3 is CASSPTPSINYGYTF. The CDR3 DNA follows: TGTGCCAGTAGTCCTACCCCGTCCATTAACTATGGCTACACCTTC.

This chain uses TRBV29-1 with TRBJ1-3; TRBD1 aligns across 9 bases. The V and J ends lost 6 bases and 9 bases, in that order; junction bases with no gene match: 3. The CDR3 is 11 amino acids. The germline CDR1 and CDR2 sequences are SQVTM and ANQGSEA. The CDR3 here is CSVGQGRTIYF. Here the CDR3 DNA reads TGCAGCGTGGGACAGGGACGCACCATATATTTT.

The CDR3 DNA reads as TGTGCCAGCAGTCGACAGGGGAGCGAAGATACGCAGTATTTT. It encodes CASSRQGSEDTQYF. The chain joins TRBV5-4 to TRBJ2-3; 8 bases match TRBD1. With V trimmed by 5 bases and J by 5 bases, 7 bases remained unmatched. There are 14 residues in the CDR3. The V gene's germline CDR1 is SGHNT and CDR2 YYREEE (reference sequence). Drawing the rest from reference TRBV5-4 and TRBJ2-3, the complete variable domain is ETGVTQSPTHLIKTRGQQVTLRCSSQSGHNTVSWYQQALGQGPQFIFQYYREEENGRGNFPPRFSGLQFPNYSSELNVNALELDDSALYLCASSRQGSEDTQYFGPGTRLTVL.

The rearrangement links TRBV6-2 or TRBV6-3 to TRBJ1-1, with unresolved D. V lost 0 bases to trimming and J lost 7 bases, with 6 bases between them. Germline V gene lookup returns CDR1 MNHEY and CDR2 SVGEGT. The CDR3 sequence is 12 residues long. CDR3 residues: CASSYSRNEAFF. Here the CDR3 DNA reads TGTGCCAGCAGTTACTCGAGGAATGAAGCTTTCTTT.

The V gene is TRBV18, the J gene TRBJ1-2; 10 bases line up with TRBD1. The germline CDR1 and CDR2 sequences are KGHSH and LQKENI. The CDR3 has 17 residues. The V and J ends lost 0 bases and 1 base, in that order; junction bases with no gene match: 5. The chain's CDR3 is CASSPPGTGVFNYGYTF. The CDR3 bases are TGTGCCAGCTCACCACCTGGGACAGGGGTCTTTAACTATGGCTACACCTTC.

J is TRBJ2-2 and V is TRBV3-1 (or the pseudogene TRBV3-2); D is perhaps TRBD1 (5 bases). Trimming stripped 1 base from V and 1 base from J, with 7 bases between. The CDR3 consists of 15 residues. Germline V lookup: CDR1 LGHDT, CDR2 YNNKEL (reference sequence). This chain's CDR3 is CASSQGRVNTGELFF. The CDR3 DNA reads TGTGCCAGCAGCCAAGGCAGGGTGAACACCGGGGAGCTGTTTTTT.

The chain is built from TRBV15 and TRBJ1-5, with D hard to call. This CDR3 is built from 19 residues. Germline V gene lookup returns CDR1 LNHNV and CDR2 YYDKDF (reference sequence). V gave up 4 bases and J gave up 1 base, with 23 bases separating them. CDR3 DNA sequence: TGTGCCACCAGCATGGAGACGGCCAGTATCCTACCAAGCAATCAGCCCCAGCATTTT. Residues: CATSMETASILPSNQPQHF.

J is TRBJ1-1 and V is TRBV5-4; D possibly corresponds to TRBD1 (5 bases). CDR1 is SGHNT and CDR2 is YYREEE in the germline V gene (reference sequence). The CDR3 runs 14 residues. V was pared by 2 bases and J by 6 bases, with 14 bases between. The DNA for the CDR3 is TGTGCCAGCAGCTTCACAGGTGGGTTTTCTGAAGCTTTCTTT. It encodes CASSFTGGFSEAFF.

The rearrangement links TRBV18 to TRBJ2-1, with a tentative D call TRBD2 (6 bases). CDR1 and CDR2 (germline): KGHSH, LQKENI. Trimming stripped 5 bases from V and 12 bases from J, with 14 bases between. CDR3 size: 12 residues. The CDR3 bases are TGTGCCAGCTCAGCGGAGGGGCGGGGGCAGTTCTTC. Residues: CASSAEGRGQFF.

CDR3 protein: CASSMSAGRETEAFF. CDR3 DNA: TGTGCCAGTAGTATGTCGGCAGGGCGAGAAACTGAAGCTTTCTTT. The V gene is TRBV19, the J gene TRBJ1-1, with D possibly matching TRBD1 (5 bases). This CDR3 is built from 15 residues. Trimming took off 3 bases at V and 5 bases at J, with 16 bases between the two ends. CDR1 is LNHDA, CDR2 SQIVND, per germline (reference sequence).

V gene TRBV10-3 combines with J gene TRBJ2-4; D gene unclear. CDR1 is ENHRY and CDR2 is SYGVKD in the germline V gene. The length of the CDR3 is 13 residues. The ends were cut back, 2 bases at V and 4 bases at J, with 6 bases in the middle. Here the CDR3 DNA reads TGTGCCATCAGTGAGGGCAGAAAAAACATTCAGTACTTC. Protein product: CAISEGRKNIQYF.

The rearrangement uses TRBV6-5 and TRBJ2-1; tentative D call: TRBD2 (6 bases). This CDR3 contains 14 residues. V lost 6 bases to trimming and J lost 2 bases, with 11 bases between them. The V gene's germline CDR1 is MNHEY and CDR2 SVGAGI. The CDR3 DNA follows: TGTGCCAGCAGGGCGGGGTTGGCCTACAATGAGCAGTTCTTC. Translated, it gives CASRAGLAYNEQFF.